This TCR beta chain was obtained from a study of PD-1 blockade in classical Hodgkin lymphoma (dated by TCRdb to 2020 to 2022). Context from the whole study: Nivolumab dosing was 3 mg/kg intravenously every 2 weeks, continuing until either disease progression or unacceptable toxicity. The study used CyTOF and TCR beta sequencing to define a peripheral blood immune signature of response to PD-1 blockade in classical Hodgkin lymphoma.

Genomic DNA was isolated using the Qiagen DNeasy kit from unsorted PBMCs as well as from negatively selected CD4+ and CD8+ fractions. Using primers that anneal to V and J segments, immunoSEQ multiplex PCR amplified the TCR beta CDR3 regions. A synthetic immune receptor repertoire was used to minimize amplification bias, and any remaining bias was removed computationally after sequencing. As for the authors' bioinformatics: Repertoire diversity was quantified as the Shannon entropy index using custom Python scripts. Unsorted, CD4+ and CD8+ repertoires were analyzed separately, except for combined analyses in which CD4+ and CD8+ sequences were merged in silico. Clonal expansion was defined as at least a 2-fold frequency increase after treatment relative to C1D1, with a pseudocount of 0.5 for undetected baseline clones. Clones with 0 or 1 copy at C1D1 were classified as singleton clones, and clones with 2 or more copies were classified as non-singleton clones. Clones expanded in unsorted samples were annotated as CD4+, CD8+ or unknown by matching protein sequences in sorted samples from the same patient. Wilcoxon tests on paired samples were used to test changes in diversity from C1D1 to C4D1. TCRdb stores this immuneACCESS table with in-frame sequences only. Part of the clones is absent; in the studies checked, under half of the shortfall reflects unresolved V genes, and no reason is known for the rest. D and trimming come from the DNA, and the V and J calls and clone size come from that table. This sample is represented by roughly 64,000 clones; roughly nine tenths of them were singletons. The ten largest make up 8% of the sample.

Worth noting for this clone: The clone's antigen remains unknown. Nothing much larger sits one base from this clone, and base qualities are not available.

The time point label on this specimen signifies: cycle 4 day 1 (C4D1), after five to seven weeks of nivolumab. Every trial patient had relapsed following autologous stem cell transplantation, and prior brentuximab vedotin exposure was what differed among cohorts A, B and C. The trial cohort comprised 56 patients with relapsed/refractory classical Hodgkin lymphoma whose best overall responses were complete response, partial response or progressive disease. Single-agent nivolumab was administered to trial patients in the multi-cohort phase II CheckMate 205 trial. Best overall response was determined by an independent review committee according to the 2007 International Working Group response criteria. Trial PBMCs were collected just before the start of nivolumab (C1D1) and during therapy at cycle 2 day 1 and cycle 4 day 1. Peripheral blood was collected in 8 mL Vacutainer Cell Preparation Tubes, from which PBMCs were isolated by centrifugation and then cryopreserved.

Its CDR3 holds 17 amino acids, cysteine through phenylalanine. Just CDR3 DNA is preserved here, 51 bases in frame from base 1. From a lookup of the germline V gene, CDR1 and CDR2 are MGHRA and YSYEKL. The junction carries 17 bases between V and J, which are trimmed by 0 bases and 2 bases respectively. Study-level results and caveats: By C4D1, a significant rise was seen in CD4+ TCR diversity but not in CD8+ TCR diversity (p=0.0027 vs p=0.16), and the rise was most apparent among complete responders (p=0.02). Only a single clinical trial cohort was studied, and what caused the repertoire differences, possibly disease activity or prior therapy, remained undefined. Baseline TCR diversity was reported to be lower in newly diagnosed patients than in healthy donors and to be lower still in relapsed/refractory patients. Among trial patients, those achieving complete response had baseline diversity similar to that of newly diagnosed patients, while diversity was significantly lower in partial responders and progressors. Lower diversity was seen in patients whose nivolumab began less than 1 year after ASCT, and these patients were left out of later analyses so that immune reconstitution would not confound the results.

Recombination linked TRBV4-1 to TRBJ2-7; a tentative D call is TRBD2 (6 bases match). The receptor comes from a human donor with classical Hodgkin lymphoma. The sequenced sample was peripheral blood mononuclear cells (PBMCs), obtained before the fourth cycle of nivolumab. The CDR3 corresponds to CASSQEWRAVLAYEQYF. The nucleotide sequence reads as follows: TGCGCCAGCAGCCAAGAATGGAGGGCAGTCCTAGCCTACGAGCAGTACTTC.